This passage covers 15 T cell receptor beta chains from one sample sequenced in a study of shared clonotypes between healthy human individuals. Profiled with immunoSEQ multiplex PCR; TCRdb holds only in-frame clones, not every one. The sample holds roughly 2 million clones, around 96% seen once. Terminally differentiated effector memory CD45RA+ cells were excluded by CCR7 positive selection of CD45RO-negative cells. The sample consisted of naive CD8+ T cells sorted from blood. All receptors derive from a man younger than 35 in good health.

With respect to this clone: A read error is likely, as this CDR3 ends without the conserved phenylalanine or tryptophan. No DNA is shown, since the ends of the CDR3 on it are uncertain; the CDR3 is the one TCRdb lists. The chain couples TRBV6-5 to TRBJ2-2; the table assigns TRBD1, which was not confirmed against the DNA. The germline CDR1 and CDR2 sequences are MNHEY and SVGAGI. With termini counted, the CDR3 has 9 amino acids. CDR3: CASSYPDRV.

This chain uses TRBV21-1 with TRBJ1-6; TRBD1 was called by the table and not checked on the DNA. TRBV21-1 is shown as a pseudogene. The CDR3 sequence is 19 residues long. CDR3: CASSLYRDRGGVYNSPLHF. CDR3 bases: TGTGCCAGCAGCCTTTACCGGGACAGGGGCGGGGTGTATAATTCACCCCTCCACTTT.

The J gene is TRBJ2-3, the V gene TRBV29-1; a weak D match, TRBD1 (6 bases). V was shortened by 7 bases and J by 2 bases, with 25 bases between the two germline ends. Germline V gives CDR1 SQVTM, CDR2 ANQGSEA. CDR3 length: 17 residues. The CDR3 loop reads CSASIWEPGHPTDTQYF. CDR3 nucleotide sequence: TGCAGCGCAAGTATTTGGGAGCCGGGACATCCCACAGATACGCAGTATTTT.

The chain is built from TRBV7-9 and TRBJ2-1; 10 bases line up with TRBD2. CDR3 length: 16 amino acids. The J segment lost 9 bases and the V segment lost 5 bases, leaving 13 bases of the junction unmatched. Germline V gene lookup returns CDR1 SEHNR and CDR2 FQNEAQ (reference sequence). CDR3 in DNA: TGTGCCAGCAGCGGCCCGACTAGCGGGTTCATCAGTGAGCAGTTCTTC. Its protein product is CASSGPTSGFISEQFF.

This chain joins TRBV29-1 and TRBJ2-5; D is unclear. CDR1 is SQVTM, CDR2 ANQGSEA, per germline. The CDR3 runs to 12 residues. Deletions cut 5 bases from V and 2 bases from J, with 9 bases between. The CDR3 protein is CSVRALQETQYF. The CDR3 DNA sequence: TGCAGCGTTCGGGCTTTACAAGAGACCCAGTACTTC.

The chain uses TRBV7-9 and TRBJ2-7; D uncertain. Germline V gene data show CDR1 as SEHNR and CDR2 as FQNEAQ (reference sequence). The CDR3 runs 16 residues. The ends were cut back, 4 bases at V and 0 bases at J, with 16 bases in the middle. This CDR3 reads CASSYSLGHSSYEQYF. The CDR3 DNA reads TGTGCCAGCAGCTACTCCCTCGGGCACAGCTCCTACGAGCAGTACTTC.

As concerns this clone: The junction differs from germline at one of its ends, possibly a read error. This chain joins TRBV15 and TRBJ1-1; 10 nucleotides agree with TRBD1. Germline-derived CDR1 and CDR2 are LNHNV and YYDKDF (reference sequence). The CDR3 length is 14 residues. CDR3 amino acids: CATSGGQGLPEAFF. The CDR3 DNA is TGTGCCACCAGCGGGGGACAGGGGCTCCCTGAGGCTTTCTTT.

The genes are TRBV2 and TRBJ1-3; TRBD1 matches at 7 bases. This CDR3 contains 19 residues. Germline CDR1 and CDR2: SNHLY and FYNNEI. V shed 0 bases, J shed 8 bases, and the junction held 19 bases outside the gene matches. CDR3 nucleotides: TGTGCCAGCAGTGAAGCGCTTCAAAAATTCGGCAGGGGGATAGACACCATATATTTT. This gives the protein CASSEALQKFGRGIDTIYF.

The V and J genes are TRBV6-5 and TRBJ1-4; D is undetermined. The germline V gene encodes CDR1 MNHEY and CDR2 SVGAGI. V was trimmed by 6 bases and J by 4 bases, leaving 15 bases between them. The CDR3 spans 15 residues. The CDR3 sequence is CASSPTGGSNEKLFF. CDR3 DNA: TGTGCCAGCAGCCCCACCGGAGGCAGTAATGAAAAACTGTTTTTT.

Only one count was recorded for this clone. This chain links TRBV10-3 with TRBJ1-6; D perhaps matches TRBD1 (5 bases). The CDR3 runs 15 residues. V gave up 2 bases and J gave up 6 bases, with 11 bases separating them. Germline CDR1 reads ENHRY; CDR2 reads SYGVKD. CDR3 sequence reads: CAISEGGSPNSPLHF. The CDR3 coding sequence is TGTGCCATCAGTGAGGGGGGGAGTCCTAATTCACCCCTCCACTTT.

The chain employs TRBV27 and TRBJ2-5; 11 bases line up with TRBD2. Looked up from germline, CDR1 is MNHEY and CDR2 is SMNVEV (reference sequence). V shed 5 bases and J 0 bases; nucleotides not matched to a gene: 8. CDR3 length equals 17 residues. CDR3 region: CASSHLWTSGYQETQYF. CDR3 DNA sequence: TGTGCCAGCAGTCACCTTTGGACTAGCGGGTACCAAGAGACCCAGTACTTC.

The rearrangement joins TRBV7-9 to TRBJ2-7; D is perhaps TRBD1 (6 bases). Trimming shortened V by 2 bases and J by 2 bases, and 10 bases separated the two germline ends. CDR1 and CDR2 (germline): SEHNR, FQNEAQ (reference sequence). The CDR3 has 14 residues. CDR3 sequence: CASSLPGDPYEQYF. CDR3 sequence (DNA): TGTGCCAGCAGCTTACCAGGGGACCCCTACGAGCAGTACTTC.

The V gene is TRBV27, the J gene TRBJ1-2; D gene unclear. V was cut by 6 bases and J by 6 bases, with 14 bases left in between. The CDR3 has 13 amino acids. Germline CDR1 MNHEY, CDR2 SMNVEV (reference sequence). The DNA for the CDR3 is TGTGCCAGCAGGCAGGACGACCGGAATGGCTACACCTTC. Translation: CASRQDDRNGYTF.

The chain combines TRBV9 with TRBJ1-1; perhaps TRBD1 as D (6 bases). With 5 bases removed from V and 6 bases from J, the gap between germline ends came to 17 bases. Germline CDR1 reads SGDLS; CDR2 reads YYNGEE. This CDR3 region has 14 residues. The CDR3 is CASSRTGAQAEAFF. As DNA, the CDR3 is TGTGCCAGCAGTAGGACGGGGGCCCAGGCTGAAGCTTTCTTT.

The V and J genes are TRBV12-5 and TRBJ2-3; D perhaps matches TRBD2 (6 bases). The CDR3 loop spans 17 amino acids. Trimming shortened V by 0 bases and J by 2 bases, and 15 bases separated the two germline ends. In germline, CDR1 is LGHNT, CDR2 FRNRAP. This CDR3 is CASGLVLGAGFTDTQYF. The CDR3 DNA is TGTGCTAGTGGTTTGGTTCTCGGGGCGGGGTTCACAGATACGCAGTATTTT.